Listed below are T cell receptor beta chains from one sample, sequenced in a study of blood T cell repertoires in COVID-19. Profiling relied on immunoSEQ multiplex PCR, and the TCRdb table lists in-frame clones only, not all of them. Found here are about 100,000 clones, 65% to 90% of them singletons; the top ten hold under 2%. The material sequenced was peripheral blood. Receptors were obtained from a man older than 75 with acute or convalescent COVID-19. The CDR3 runs from the conserved cysteine through the conserved F or W. A D gene is named only where the DNA matches it firmly. Size is stated for part of the rows, as once, few or many counts, or as a class when the clone is expanded.

clone_size: .; v_call: TRBV27; d_call: .; j_call: TRBJ2-5; cdr3_aa: CASRPAGPQETQYF; cdr3_nt: TGTGCCAGCAGGCCAGCAGGGCCTCAAGAGACCCAGTACTTC
clone_size: once; v_call: TRBV19; d_call: TRBD2; j_call: TRBJ2-7; cdr3_aa: CASSPGLAGASYEQYF; cdr3_nt: TGTGCCAGTAGTCCGGGACTAGCGGGAGCGTCGTACGAGCAGTACTTC
clone_size: .; v_call: TRBV6-1; d_call: .; j_call: TRBJ1-2; cdr3_aa: CASSEGRGANYGYTF; cdr3_nt: TGTGCCAGCAGTGAGGGGAGGGGAGCTAACTATGGCTACACCTTC
clone_size: .; v_call: TRBV30; d_call: .; j_call: TRBJ2-1; cdr3_aa: CAFTLHDEQFF; cdr3_nt: TGTGCCTTCACACTACACGATGAGCAGTTCTTC
clone_size: .; v_call: TRBV29-1; d_call: .; j_call: TRBJ2-2; cdr3_aa: CRVGRGFNTGELFF; cdr3_nt: TGCAGGGTCGGTCGCGGCTTTAACACCGGGGAGCTGTTTTTT
clone_size: .; v_call: TRBV6-6; d_call: .; j_call: TRBJ1-3; cdr3_aa: CASSLQSGGTIYF; cdr3_nt: TGTGCCAGCTCCCTCCAGAGCGGGGGCACCATATATTTT
clone_size: .; v_call: TRBV7-2; d_call: .; j_call: TRBJ1-2; cdr3_aa: CASSLDQARYGYTF; cdr3_nt: TGTGCCAGCAGCTTAGATCAGGCCCGCTATGGCTACACCTTC
clone_size: .; v_call: TRBV4-2; d_call: TRBD2; j_call: TRBJ2-1; cdr3_aa: CASSQGGLAGGNEQFF; cdr3_nt: TGTGCCAGCAGCCAAGGGGGACTAGCGGGAGGAAATGAGCAGTTCTTC
clone_size: .; v_call: TRBV7-2; d_call: TRBD1; j_call: TRBJ1-5; cdr3_aa: CASSLQGGNNQPQHF; cdr3_nt: TGTGCCAGCAGCCTACAGGGGGGAAACAATCAGCCCCAGCATTTT
clone_size: .; v_call: TRBV6-1; d_call: .; j_call: TRBJ1-4; cdr3_aa: CASSEAQGLANEKLFF; cdr3_nt: TGTGCCAGCAGTGAAGCGCAGGGACTGGCTAATGAAAAACTGTTTTTT
clone_size: .; v_call: TRBV7-3; d_call: .; j_call: TRBJ2-3; cdr3_aa: CASSLFATSTDTQYF; cdr3_nt: TGTGCCAGCAGCTTATTTGCCACTAGCACAGATACGCAGTATTTT
clone_size: once; v_call: TRBV6-2/TRBV6-3; d_call: .; j_call: TRBJ2-1; cdr3_aa: CASSSYLNEQFF; cdr3_nt: TGTGCCAGCAGTTCGTATCTAAATGAGCAGTTCTTC
clone_size: .; v_call: TRBV27; d_call: .; j_call: TRBJ1-6; cdr3_aa: CASSARQVNSPLHF; cdr3_nt: TGTGCCAGCAGTGCTCGACAGGTGAATTCACCCCTCCACTTT
clone_size: .; v_call: TRBV7-6; d_call: .; j_call: TRBJ1-5; cdr3_aa: CASGPGGNQPQHF; cdr3_nt: TGTGCCAGCGGGCCGGGAGGAAATCAGCCCCAGCATTTT
clone_size: .; v_call: TRBV6-5; d_call: .; j_call: TRBJ1-2; cdr3_aa: CASRRQVSGGYTF; cdr3_nt: TGTGCCAGCCGGAGACAGGTCTCGGGTGGCTACACCTTC
clone_size: .; v_call: TRBV6-2/TRBV6-3; d_call: .; j_call: TRBJ2-7; cdr3_aa: CASSRAADLSYEQYF; cdr3_nt: TGTGCCAGCAGTAGAGCAGCGGACCTCTCCTACGAGCAGTACTTC
clone_size: .; v_call: TRBV10-1; d_call: .; j_call: TRBJ2-5; cdr3_aa: CANRRYQETQYF; cdr3_nt: TGCGCCAACCGGAGGTATCAAGAGACCCAGTACTTC
clone_size: few; v_call: TRBV5-4; d_call: .; j_call: TRBJ2-3; cdr3_aa: CASSFIGVPDTQYF; cdr3_nt: TGTGCCAGCAGCTTTATCGGGGTGCCAGATACGCAGTATTTT